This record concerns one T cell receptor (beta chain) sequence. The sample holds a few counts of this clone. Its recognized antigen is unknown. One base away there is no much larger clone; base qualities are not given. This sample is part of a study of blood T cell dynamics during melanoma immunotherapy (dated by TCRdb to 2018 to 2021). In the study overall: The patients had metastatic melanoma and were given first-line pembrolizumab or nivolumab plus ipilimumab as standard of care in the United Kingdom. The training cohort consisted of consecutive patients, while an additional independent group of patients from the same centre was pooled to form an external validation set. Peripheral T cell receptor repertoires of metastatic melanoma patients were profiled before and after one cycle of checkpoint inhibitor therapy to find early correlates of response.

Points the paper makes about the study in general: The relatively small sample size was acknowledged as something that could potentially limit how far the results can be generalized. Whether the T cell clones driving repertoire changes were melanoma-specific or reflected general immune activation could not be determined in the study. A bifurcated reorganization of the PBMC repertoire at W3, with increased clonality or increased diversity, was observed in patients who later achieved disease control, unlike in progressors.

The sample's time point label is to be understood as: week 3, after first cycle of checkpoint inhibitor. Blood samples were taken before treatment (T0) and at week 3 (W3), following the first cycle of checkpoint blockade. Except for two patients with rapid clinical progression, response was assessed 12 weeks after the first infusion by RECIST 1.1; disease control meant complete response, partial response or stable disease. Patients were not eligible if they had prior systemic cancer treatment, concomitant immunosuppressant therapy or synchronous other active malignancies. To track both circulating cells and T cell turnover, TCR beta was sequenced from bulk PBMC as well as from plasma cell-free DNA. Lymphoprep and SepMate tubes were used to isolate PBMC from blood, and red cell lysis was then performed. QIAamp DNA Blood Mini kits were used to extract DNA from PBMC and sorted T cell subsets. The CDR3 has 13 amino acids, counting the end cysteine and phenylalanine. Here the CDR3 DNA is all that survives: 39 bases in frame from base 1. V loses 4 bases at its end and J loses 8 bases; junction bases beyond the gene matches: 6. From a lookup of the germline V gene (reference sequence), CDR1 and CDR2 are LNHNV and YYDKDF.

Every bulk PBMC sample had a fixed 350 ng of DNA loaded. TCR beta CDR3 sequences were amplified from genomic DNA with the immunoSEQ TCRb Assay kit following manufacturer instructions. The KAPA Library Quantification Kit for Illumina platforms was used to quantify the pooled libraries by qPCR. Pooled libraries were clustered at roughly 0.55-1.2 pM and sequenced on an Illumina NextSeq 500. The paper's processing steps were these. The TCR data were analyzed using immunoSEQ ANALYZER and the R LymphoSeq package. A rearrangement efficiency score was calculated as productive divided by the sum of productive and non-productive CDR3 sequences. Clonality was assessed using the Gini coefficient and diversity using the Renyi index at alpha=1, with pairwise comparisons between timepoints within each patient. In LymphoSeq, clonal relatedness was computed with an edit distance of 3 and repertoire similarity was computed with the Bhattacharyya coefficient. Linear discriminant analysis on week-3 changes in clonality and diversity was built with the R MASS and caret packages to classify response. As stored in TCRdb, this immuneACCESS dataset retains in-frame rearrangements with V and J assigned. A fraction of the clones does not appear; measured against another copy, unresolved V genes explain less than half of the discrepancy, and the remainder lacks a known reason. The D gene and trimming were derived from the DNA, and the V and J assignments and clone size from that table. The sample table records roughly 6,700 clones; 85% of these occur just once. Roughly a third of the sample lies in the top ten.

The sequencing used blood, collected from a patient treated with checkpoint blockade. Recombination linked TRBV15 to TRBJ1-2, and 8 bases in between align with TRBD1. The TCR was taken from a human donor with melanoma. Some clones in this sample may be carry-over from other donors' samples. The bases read TGTGCCACCAGCATACGGACAGGGCAAGGCTACACCTTC. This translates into CATSIRTGQGYTF.